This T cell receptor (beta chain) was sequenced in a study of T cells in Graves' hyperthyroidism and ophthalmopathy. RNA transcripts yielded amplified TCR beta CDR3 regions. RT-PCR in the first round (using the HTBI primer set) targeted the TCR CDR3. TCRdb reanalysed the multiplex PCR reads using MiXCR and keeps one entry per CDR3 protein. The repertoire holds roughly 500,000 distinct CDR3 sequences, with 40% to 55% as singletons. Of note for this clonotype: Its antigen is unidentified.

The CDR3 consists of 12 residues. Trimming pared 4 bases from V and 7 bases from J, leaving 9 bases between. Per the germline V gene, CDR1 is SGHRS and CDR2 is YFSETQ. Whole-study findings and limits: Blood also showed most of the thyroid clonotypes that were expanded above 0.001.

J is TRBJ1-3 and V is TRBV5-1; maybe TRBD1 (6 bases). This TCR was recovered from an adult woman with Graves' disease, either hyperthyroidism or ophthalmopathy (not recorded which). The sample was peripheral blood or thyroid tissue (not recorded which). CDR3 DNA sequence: TGCGCCAGCAGCCCGGACAGCAACACCATATATTTT. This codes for CASSPDSNTIYF. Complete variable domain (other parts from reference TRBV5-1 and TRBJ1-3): KAGVTQTPRYLIKTRGQQVTLSCSPISGHRSVSWYQQTPGQGLQFLFEYFSETQRNKGNFPGRFSGRQFSNSRSEMNVSTLELGDSALYLCASSPDSNTIYFGEGSWLTVV.